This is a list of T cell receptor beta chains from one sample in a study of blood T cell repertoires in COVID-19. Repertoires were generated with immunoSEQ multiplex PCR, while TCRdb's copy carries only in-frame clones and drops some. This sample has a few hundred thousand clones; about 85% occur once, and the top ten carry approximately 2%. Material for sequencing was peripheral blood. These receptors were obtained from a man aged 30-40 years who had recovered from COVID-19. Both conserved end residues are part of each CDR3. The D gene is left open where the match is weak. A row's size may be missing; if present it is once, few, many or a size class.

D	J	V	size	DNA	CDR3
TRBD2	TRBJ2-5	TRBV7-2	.	TGTGCCAGCAGCCGGGGGGGGACTAGAAGAGAGACCCAGTACTTC	CASSRGGTRRETQYF
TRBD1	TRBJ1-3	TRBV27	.	TGTGCCAGCAGCGCGACAGGGGCAGGAAACACCATATATTTT	CASSATGAGNTIYF
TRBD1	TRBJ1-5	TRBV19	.	TGTGCCAGTAGTATGCGGACAGGGAGTCAGCCCCAGCATTTT	CASSMRTGSQPQHF
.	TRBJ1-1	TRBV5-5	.	TGTGCCAGCAGACCCACCGGGGGGAAAGTTTTGAACACTGAAGCTTTCTTT	CASRPTGGKVLNTEAFF
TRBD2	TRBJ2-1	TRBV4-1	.	TGCGCCAGCAGCCATGGGACTAGCGGGGACAATGAGCAGTTCTTC	CASSHGTSGDNEQFF
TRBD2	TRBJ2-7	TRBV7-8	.	TGTGCCAGCACCGAGACCCTTCTAGCGGGGGCCTACGAGCAGTACTTC	CASTETLLAGAYEQYF
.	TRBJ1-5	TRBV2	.	TGTGCCAGCAAAGGCCCAGGTGGTCAGCCCCAGCATTTT	CASKGPGGQPQHF
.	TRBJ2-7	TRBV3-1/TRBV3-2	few	TGTGCCAGCAGTCAAAATATTTTCCCCTCCTACGAGCAGTACTTC	CASSQNIFPSYEQYF
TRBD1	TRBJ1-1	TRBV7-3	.	TGTGCCAGCAGAAGACAGGGGAACACTGAAGCTTTCTTT	CASRRQGNTEAFF
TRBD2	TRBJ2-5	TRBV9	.	TGTGCCAGCAGCTTCCGGGGGGGAGAGACCCAGTACTTC	CASSFRGGETQYF
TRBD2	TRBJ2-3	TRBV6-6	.	TGTGCCAGCAGTCTCCTGGGACTAGCGGGGGCCACAGATACGCAGTATTTT	CASSLLGLAGATDTQYF
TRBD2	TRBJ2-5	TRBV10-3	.	TGTGCCATCAGTGATGCGAGCGGGGGGCTGGAGACCCAGTACTTC	CAISDASGGLETQYF
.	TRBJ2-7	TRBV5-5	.	TGTGCCAGCAGCTTCCAGCGGACGACTTACGAGCAGTACTTC	CASSFQRTTYEQYF
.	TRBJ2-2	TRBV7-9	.	TGTGCCAGCAGCCCCCGGGACGCAGGGGACACCGGGGAGCTGTTTTTT	CASSPRDAGDTGELFF
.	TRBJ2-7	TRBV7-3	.	TGTGCCAGCAGCGTGGCCGGGGGTCAATACGAGCAGTACTTC	CASSVAGGQYEQYF
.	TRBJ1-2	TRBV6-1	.	TGTGCCAGCAGTGAAGCCACACCGGGGGGGGTTCCTCACGGTGGCTACACCTTC	CASSEATPGGVPHGGYTF
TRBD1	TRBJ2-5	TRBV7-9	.	TGTGCCAGCAGCCTCTGGACAGGGTTGCAAGAGACCCAGTACTTC	CASSLWTGLQETQYF
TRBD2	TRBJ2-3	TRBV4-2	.	TGTGCCAGCAGCCGAGATTGGCTAGCGGGGGGCCGAGGAACAGATACGCAGTATTTT	CASSRDWLAGGRGTDTQYF
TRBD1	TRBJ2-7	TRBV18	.	TGTGCCAGCTCCAACAGGGGTGAGCAGTACTTC	CASSNRGEQYF
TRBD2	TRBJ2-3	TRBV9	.	TGTGCCAGCAGCAATCGCGGGGGGGCGGTAGATACGCAGTATTTT	CASSNRGGAVDTQYF
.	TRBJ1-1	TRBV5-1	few	TGCGCCAGCAGCTTTTCCTGGGAGGGCACTGAAGCTTTCTTT	CASSFSWEGTEAFF
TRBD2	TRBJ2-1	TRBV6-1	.	TGTGCCAGCAGTGAATCAGCGGGGCTAGAGCAGTTCTTC	CASSESAGLEQFF
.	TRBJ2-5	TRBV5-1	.	TGCGCCAGCAGCCGCGGGGTTGAAGAGACCCAGTACTTC	CASSRGVEETQYF
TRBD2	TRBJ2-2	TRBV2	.	TGTGCCAGCAGTGTGAGGTCGGGACTAGCGATCAACACCGGGGAGCTGTTTTTT	CASSVRSGLAINTGELFF
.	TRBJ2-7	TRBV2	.	TGTGCCAGCATGAATGGTAGCCTACCCTACGAGCAGTACTTC	CASMNGSLPYEQYF